This T cell receptor beta chain was documented in a study of T cell responses to AZD1222 COVID-19 vaccine. After removal of 3 bases from V and 8 bases from J, the junction contained 6 bases not matched to a gene. There are 16 residues in the CDR3. From germline, CDR1 is SGHRS and CDR2 YFSETQ. Here immunoSEQ multiplex PCR was the method, and the copy in TCRdb shows in-frame clones only, minus some. The repertoire includes approximately 180,000 clones, around nine tenths of them detected once, and 3.5% to 4% sits in the top ten. Study findings and constraints: Donors were chiefly white British, with a greater number of females, and clonal diversity was perhaps underestimated. Vaccine-associated CD4 TCRs spanned spike, dominant at 160-218 and 743-854.

With regard to this clone: Antigen: not known.

The rearrangement links TRBV5-1 to TRBJ2-1; 15 bases line up with TRBD2. Sequences were derived from peripheral blood, sampled 28 days after the second dose of the MenACWY control vaccine. The TCR comes from an adult who received the MenACWY meningococcal vaccine as a control. CDR3 loop: CASSSRTSGRGDEQFF. The DNA for the CDR3 is TGCGCCAGCAGCTCACGGACTAGCGGGAGGGGGGATGAGCAGTTCTTC.